Each of the 27 T cell receptor beta chains below was sequenced from the same sample in a study of T cell responses to AZD1222 COVID-19 vaccine. Only in-frame clones appear in the TCRdb table, and some are missing; sequencing was by immunoSEQ multiplex PCR. The sample gives about 94,000 clones, 85% to 90% of which show up once; about 12% is in the top ten. The material sequenced was peripheral blood, taken 28 days after the second AZD1222 dose. The receptor source for this set is an adult who received the AZD1222 COVID-19 vaccine.

The V call is TRBV27, the J call TRBJ2-7; 11 bases agree with TRBD1. Germline V lookup: CDR1 MNHEY, CDR2 SMNVEV (reference sequence). The CDR3 is 15 amino acids. V trimming: 6 bases; J trimming: 3 bases; junction bases outside the gene matches: 7. CDR3 sequence (DNA): TGTGCCAGCAGCTGGGACAGGGGGTCTCTCTACGAGCAGTACTTC. Amino acids: CASSWDRGSLYEQYF.

This chain connects TRBV6-6 to TRBJ1-4; D perhaps matches TRBD1 (5 bases). The CDR3 loop spans 12 amino acids. V was trimmed by 6 bases and J by 8 bases, leaving 10 bases between them. CDR1 and CDR2 from the germline V gene are MNHNY and SVGAGI (reference sequence). The CDR3 DNA follows: TGTGCCAGCAGCCCCGGGGGAGAAAAACTGTTTTTT. Protein: CASSPGGEKLFF.

This sequence joins TRBV12-3 or TRBV12-4 and TRBJ1-5; possibly TRBD1 for D (6 bases). This CDR3 has 13 amino acids. Trimming pared 0 bases from V and 7 bases from J, leaving 7 bases between. The CDR3 loop reads CASSLAGGQPQHF. The CDR3, as DNA: TGTGCCAGCAGTTTAGCCGGGGGCCAGCCCCAGCATTTT.

The chain links TRBV7-2 to TRBJ2-1; 7 bases line up with TRBD2. The CDR3 totals 16 residues. Losses at the gene ends were 2 bases for V and 9 bases for J; bases not matched to a gene: 13. Germline V gives CDR1 SGHTA, CDR2 FQGNSA. The CDR3 nucleotides read TGTGCCAGCAGCTTATCTAGCGGAGGTGGGCTAGCTGAGCAGTTCTTC. It codes for CASSLSSGGGLAEQFF.

This clone was seen only once. This chain joins TRBV5-4 and TRBJ1-5, with D possibly matching TRBD1 (6 bases). CDR3 length equals 14 residues. The germline CDR1 and CDR2 sequences are SGHNT and YYREEE (reference sequence). V was trimmed by 4 bases and J by 5 bases, leaving 13 bases between them. The CDR3 sequence: CASSAGTSDQPQHF. The CDR3 DNA reads as TGTGCCAGCAGCGCGGGGACATCGGATCAGCCCCAGCATTTT.

V gene TRBV7-3 combines with J gene TRBJ2-5, with TRBD1 matching over 7 bases. The germline V gene encodes CDR1 SGHTA and CDR2 FQGTGA. V was clipped by 5 bases and J by 1 base; unmatched bases: 4. This CDR3 contains 14 residues. The CDR3 DNA follows: TGTGCCAGCAGCCCACAGGGGTCCCAAGAGACCCAGTACTTC. Its protein product is CASSPQGSQETQYF.

CDR3 in amino acids: CASSRGGGYEQYF. DNA for the CDR3: TGTGCCAGCAGTCGAGGGGGGGGGTACGAGCAGTACTTC. V gene TRBV6-5 combines with J gene TRBJ2-7; D is possibly TRBD2 (7 bases). Germline CDR1 reads MNHEY; CDR2 reads SVGAGI. V was trimmed by 5 bases and J by 4 bases, leaving 12 bases between them. CDR3 length: 13 residues.

The V call is TRBV3-1 (or the pseudogene TRBV3-2), the J call TRBJ2-4; the D is unclear. V was pared by 2 bases and J by 0 bases, with 8 bases between. The CDR3 totals 15 residues. Per the germline V gene, CDR1 is LGHDT and CDR2 is YNNKEL (reference sequence). The CDR3 here is CASSQRVLAKNIQYF. In DNA, the CDR3 is TGTGCCAGCAGCCAAAGGGTGCTAGCCAAAAACATTCAGTACTTC.

V and J are TRBV7-9 and TRBJ1-5, with D uncertain. Trimming took off 5 bases at V and 2 bases at J, with 7 bases between the two ends. The CDR3 loop spans 13 amino acids. Germline values: CDR1 SEHNR, CDR2 FQNEAQ (reference sequence). CDR3: CASSKDGNQPQHF. CDR3 bases: TGTGCCAGCAGCAAGGACGGCAATCAGCCCCAGCATTTT.

This clone was picked up one time. The same CDR3 can be traced to other DNA sequences in this sample. The chain has TRBV7-2 and TRBJ1-1; no clear D gene. Trimming shortened V by 0 bases and J by 2 bases, and 7 bases separated the two germline ends. The germline CDR1 and CDR2 sequences are SGHTA and FQGNSA. This CDR3 has 14 amino acids. The CDR3 DNA follows: TGTGCCAGCAGCTTAGCGACGGCTAACACTGAAGCTTTCTTT. It codes for CASSLATANTEAFF. Combining the CDR3 with reference TRBV7-2 and TRBJ1-1 gives the whole variable domain GAGVSQSPSNKVTEKGKDVELRCDPISGHTALYWYRQSLGQGLEFLIYFQGNSAPDKSGLPSDRFSAERTGGSVSTLTIQRTQQEDSAVYLCASSLATANTEAFFGQGTRLTVV.

V is TRBV28 and J is TRBJ1-5, with D tentatively TRBD1 (5 bases). V lost 8 bases and J lost 3, with 8 bases in between. Per germline, CDR1 MDHEN and CDR2 SYDVKM. The CDR3 extends over 12 amino acids. The CDR3 region has the DNA TGTGCCAGCCAGGGAGCCAATCAGCCCCAGCATTTT. Translating gives CASQGANQPQHF.

The CDR3 region has the DNA TGTGCCACTAATAGAGGGCAGCTCAATCAGCCCCAGCATTTT. Translation gives CATNRGQLNQPQHF. The chain joins TRBV28 to TRBJ1-5; D is undetermined. CDR1 is MDHEN and CDR2 is SYDVKM in the germline V gene. The V end was cut by 10 bases, the J end by 3 bases, with 16 bases between. This CDR3 contains 14 residues.

The chain combines TRBV6-5 with TRBJ2-5; either TRBD1 or TRBD2 may supply D (5 bases each). Looked up from germline, CDR1 is MNHEY and CDR2 is SVGAGI. The CDR3 extends over 14 amino acids. The ends were cut back, 6 bases at V and 2 bases at J, with 13 bases in the middle. The CDR3 spells CASSPGTWQETQYF. CDR3 nucleotides: TGTGCCAGCAGCCCAGGGACGTGGCAAGAGACCCAGTACTTC.

V gene TRBV5-1 combines with J gene TRBJ2-1, with D possibly being TRBD1 or TRBD2 (5 bases each). The CDR3 sequence is 14 residues long. V shed 1 base and J shed 7 bases, with 12 bases lying between them. From germline, CDR1 is SGHRS and CDR2 YFSETQ. DNA for the CDR3: TGCGCCAGCAGCTTGTGGTGGGGGATGAATGAGCAGTTCTTC. This translates into CASSLWWGMNEQFF.

The V and J genes are TRBV11-3 and TRBJ1-1, with no clear D. V was clipped by 1 base and J by 0 bases, with 6 bases between them. CDR3 size: 14 residues. Germline V gives CDR1 SGHNT, CDR2 YENEEA. The CDR3 coding sequence is TGTGCCAGCAGCTTAGCACCCATGAACACTGAAGCTTTCTTT. Amino acids: CASSLAPMNTEAFF.

This clone showed up just a few times. The V and J genes are TRBV4-1 and TRBJ1-5; D uncertain. CDR1 MGHRA and CDR2 YSYEKL come from the germline V gene. Trimming stripped 3 bases from V and 7 bases from J, with 19 bases between. CDR3 length equals 16 residues. CDR3 sequence: CASSHVGRVIGQPQHF. The CDR3 DNA reads TGCGCCAGCAGCCACGTAGGACGGGTCATTGGGCAGCCCCAGCATTTT.

This clone was counted a few times. The chain combines TRBV6-5 with TRBJ1-1; maybe TRBD1 (5 bases). Germline V CDR1 and CDR2: MNHEY, SVGAGI. This CDR3 has 15 residues. Trimming pared 7 bases from V and 6 bases from J, leaving 21 bases between. CDR3 residues: CASTIVDGPGPEAFF. In nucleotides, the CDR3 is TGTGCCAGCACTATTGTAGACGGGCCGGGACCTGAAGCTTTCTTT.

This clone was picked up a small number of times. The CDR3 DNA reads TGTGCCAGCAGTTTATATCACCCCGGGGCGAGCACCGGGGAGCTGTTTTTT. Amino acid sequence: CASSLYHPGASTGELFF. The rearrangement joins TRBV27 to TRBJ2-2; D is tentatively TRBD1 or TRBD2 (5 bases each). V dropped 1 base and J dropped 4 bases, with 16 bases sitting between them. This CDR3 spans 17 amino acids. In germline, CDR1 is MNHEY, CDR2 SMNVEV (reference sequence).

The chain is built from TRBV11-2 and TRBJ2-7; no reliable D call. The CDR3 has 14 amino acids. The V gene's germline CDR1 is SGHAT and CDR2 FQNNGV. V shed 0 bases and J shed 1 base, with 7 bases lying between them. CDR3 region: CASSLDRQSYEQYF. In DNA, the CDR3 is TGTGCCAGCAGCTTAGATCGCCAGTCCTACGAGCAGTACTTC.

J is TRBJ2-7 and V is TRBV29-1; 7 bases align to TRBD2. Germline assignment: CDR1 SQVTM and CDR2 ANQGSEA. The CDR3 is 14 residues long. The V and J ends lost 0 bases and 2 bases, in that order; junction bases with no gene match: 4. The CDR3 is CSVEDRDYPYEQYF. CDR3 sequence (DNA): TGCAGCGTTGAAGACCGGGACTATCCCTACGAGCAGTACTTC.

The chain is built from TRBV2 and TRBJ2-7; TRBD2 agrees at 7 bases. The CDR3 loop spans 17 amino acids. J was trimmed by 1 base and V by 2 bases; bases with no gene match: 11. CDR1 SNHLY and CDR2 FYNNEI come from the germline V gene. DNA for the CDR3: TGTGCCAGCAGTGAAAAGGGACGCGGGAGACTGTCCTACGAGCAGTACTTC. It encodes CASSEKGRGRLSYEQYF. Together with reference TRBV2 and TRBJ2-7, the CDR3 gives the full variable domain: EPEVTQTPSHQVTQMGQEVILRCVPISNHLYFYWYRQILGQKVEFLVSFYNNEISEKSEIFDDQFSVERPDGSNFTLKIRSTKLEDSAMYFCASSEKGRGRLSYEQYFGPGTRLTVT.

This clone has just one count. V usage is TRBV5-4 and J usage is TRBJ1-2; D uncertain. V gave up 2 bases and J gave up 4 bases, with 9 bases separating them. Germline V gene data show CDR1 as SGHNT and CDR2 as YYREEE (reference sequence). This CDR3 spans 13 amino acids. The CDR3 region has the DNA TGTGCCAGCAGCTTTGAGTCAGTCTATGGCTACACCTTC. Translating gives CASSFESVYGYTF. Together with reference TRBV5-4 and TRBJ1-2, the CDR3 gives the full variable domain: ETGVTQSPTHLIKTRGQQVTLRCSSQSGHNTVSWYQQALGQGPQFIFQYYREEENGRGNFPPRFSGLQFPNYSSELNVNALELDDSALYLCASSFESVYGYTFGSGTRLTVV.

A few counts support this clone. The V gene is TRBV19, the J gene TRBJ2-1; TRBD2 matches at 9 bases. V lost 5 bases to trimming and J lost 0 bases; unmatched junction nucleotides: 5. The CDR3 has 16 residues. In germline, CDR1 is LNHDA, CDR2 SQIVND (reference sequence). The CDR3 nucleotides read TGTGCCAGTAGTTGGACTAGCGCGAGCTCCTACAATGAGCAGTTCTTC. The encoded protein is CASSWTSASSYNEQFF.

This clone was detected only a few times. The V and J genes are TRBV4-3 and TRBJ1-4; no clear D gene. CDR3 length: 15 amino acids. Trimming shortened V by 4 bases and J by 6 bases, and 15 bases separated the two germline ends. Germline CDR1 LGHNA, CDR2 YSLEER. CDR3: CASSPSVGADEKLFF. The DNA of the CDR3 is TGCGCCAGCAGCCCTAGCGTGGGTGCGGATGAAAAACTGTTTTTT.

This chain joins TRBV6-6 and TRBJ2-6, with 9 positions matching TRBD1. V gave up 6 bases and J gave up 11 bases; unmatched junction bases: 8. The length of the CDR3 is 14 residues. CDR1 and CDR2 from the germline V gene are MNHNY and SVGAGI (reference sequence). The CDR3 sequence: CASSRTGVVDVLTF. DNA of the CDR3: TGTGCCAGCAGCCGGACAGGGGTAGTGGACGTCCTGACTTTC.

V gene TRBV25-1 combines with J gene TRBJ2-1, with TRBD2 matching over 9 bases. The CDR3 consists of 16 residues. The V gene end was trimmed by 10 bases and the J gene end by 2 bases; junction bases not matched to a gene: 12. CDR1 and CDR2 from the germline V gene are MGHDK and SYGVNS. The CDR3 loop reads CATKNSGSRTYNEQFF. CDR3 coding DNA: TGTGCCACCAAGAATAGCGGGAGCCGCACCTACAATGAGCAGTTCTTC.

This chain links TRBV10-2 with TRBJ2-7; TRBD2 agrees at 8 bases. Germline V gene sequence: CDR1 WSHSY, CDR2 SAAADI. This CDR3 has 14 residues. J lost 4 bases, V lost 7 bases, and 9 bases had no gene match. CDR3 bases: TGCGCCAGCATGCTTCAAAGCGGGGGTTACGAGCAGTACTTC. Its translation is CASMLQSGGYEQYF.